One and the same sample provided the 2 T cell receptor beta chains below, sequenced in a study of T cells after posttransplantation cyclophosphamide. Repertoires were generated with immunoSEQ multiplex PCR, while TCRdb's copy carries only in-frame clones and drops some. The table lists fewer than 12,000 clones, 86% of them singletons. Busulfan-fludarabine conditioning, marrow transplant, and cyclophosphamide on days +3 and +4 were administered. Source: CD4+ T cells sorted from PBMCs, taken after allogeneic stem cell transplant with posttransplant cyclophosphamide. These receptors came from a male patient younger than 45 who received an allogeneic stem cell transplant from a related donor, was CMV-positive, and had acute GVHD only. The graft donor may have given rise to some T cells.

The chain is built from TRBV7-2 and TRBJ1-5; D unclear. Deletions cut 5 bases from V and 0 bases from J, with 8 bases between. The CDR3 is made up of 14 amino acids. Germline CDR1 reads SGHTA; CDR2 reads FQGNSA. CDR3 loop: CASSPQASNQPQHF. The CDR3 nucleotides read TGTGCCAGCAGCCCTCAGGCTAGCAATCAGCCCCAGCATTTT.

This sequence joins TRBV5-6 and TRBJ2-2; D call uncertain. There are 17 residues in the CDR3. Trimming cost V 0 bases and J 5 bases, with 17 bases left between them. Per germline, CDR1 SGHDT and CDR2 YYEEEE. This CDR3 reads CASSLVVQAFATGELFF. The CDR3, as DNA: TGTGCCAGCAGCTTGGTTGTCCAGGCGTTCGCTACCGGGGAGCTGTTTTTT. The whole variable domain, remainder taken from reference TRBV5-6 and TRBJ2-2, is DAGVTQSPTHLIKTRGQQVTLRCSPKSGHDTVSWYQQALGQGPQFIFQYYEEEERQRGNFPDRFSGHQFPNYSSELNVNALLLGDSALYLCASSLVVQAFATGELFFGEGSRLTVL.